The sequence of this T cell receptor beta chain was determined in a study of blood T cell repertoires in COVID-19. Turning to the study itself: The samples span acute and convalescent COVID-19 from the United States, Italy and Spain. PBMCs, B-cell-depleted T cells, or T cells provided the cDNA or gDNA that made up the material.

Study processing details: Reference gene primer amplification yielded estimated nucleated cell counts. The assay was immunoSEQ multiplex PCR, and TCRdb's table has in-frame clones only and misses some. V, J and clone size were drawn from that table, and D and trimming were deduced from the DNA. The sample lists about 130,000 clones; roughly four fifths were seen once. Sequenced input: peripheral blood. The receptor comes from a woman aged 45 to 65 with acute or convalescent COVID-19.

The CDR3 spells CASSYGRGFRYEQYF. CDR3 bases: TGTGCCAGCAGTTACGGTCGGGGTTTTCGATACGAGCAGTACTTC. The chain couples TRBV6-5 to TRBJ2-7, with a possible D match to TRBD2 (5 bases). CDR1 is MNHEY, CDR2 SVGAGI, per germline. This CDR3 contains 15 residues. The V end lost 2 bases, the J end lost 4 bases, and 15 bases lay between the germline ends.